This is a list of T cell receptor beta chains from one sample in a study of T cell responses to AZD1222 COVID-19 vaccine. Generated by immunoSEQ multiplex PCR, the TCRdb table keeps only in-frame clones and is missing some. The table records 90,000 to 120,000 clones, about 90% of them present only once. The sequenced sample was peripheral blood, obtained on day 0 of AZD1222 vaccination. The receptors shown here come from an adult in good health. Each CDR3 is given with its conserved first and last residue. A D gene is named only where the DNA matches it firmly. Rows may omit the clone size; those that give it use once, few, many or a size class.

TRBV7-8	NA	NA	TRBJ2-7	TGTGCCAGCAGCTTAGCGCGTCCGGGTGAGGGCTACGAGCAGTACTTC	CASSLARPGEGYEQYF
TRBV6-5	TRBD2	NA	TRBJ2-2	TGTGCCAGCAGTTACTGGAGCGGGAGACGCACCGGGGAGCTGTTTTTT	CASSYWSGRRTGELFF
TRBV5-4	NA	NA	TRBJ1-2	TGTGCCAGCAGCTTGGTTGGTCAGTCCTATGGCTACACCTTC	CASSLVGQSYGYTF
TRBV6-5	TRBD2	NA	TRBJ2-7	TGTGCCAGCTCGACCCTAGCGGGAGGGGTCTACGAGCAGTACTTC	CASSTLAGGVYEQYF
TRBV19	NA	NA	TRBJ2-4	TGTGCCAGTAGTAGCCAGGGAGCCAAAAACATTCAGTACTTC	CASSSQGAKNIQYF
TRBV28	NA	NA	TRBJ1-2	TGTGCCAGCAGTGGACGCACACTCTATGGCTACACCTTC	CASSGRTLYGYTF
TRBV19	NA	NA	TRBJ1-6	TGTGCCAGCCAGGACACGGTCACCTCACCCCTCCACTTT	CASQDTVTSPLHF
TRBV7-3	NA	NA	TRBJ2-1	TGTGCCAGCAGCTTATCAGCCACGCCTAGGGGGTATTCTGAGCAGTTCTTC	CASSLSATPRGYSEQFF
TRBV6-5	NA	once	TRBJ1-4	TGTGCCAGCAGTTTTAACGGCAATGAAAAACTGTTTTTT	CASSFNGNEKLFF
TRBV7-2	TRBD1	NA	TRBJ1-4	TGTGCCAGCAGCTTCGCGGCGACAGGGATTAATGAAAAACTGTTTTTT	CASSFAATGINEKLFF
TRBV15	NA	NA	TRBJ1-6	TGTGCCACCAGCAGAGGAGGGGGTTCGAGTAATTCACCCCTCCACTTT	CATSRGGGSSNSPLHF
TRBV5-6	TRBD1	NA	TRBJ1-4	TGTGCCAGCAGCTTAGACAGGGTGGATGAAAAACTGTTTTTT	CASSLDRVDEKLFF
TRBV10-3	NA	few	TRBJ2-1	TGTGCCATCAGTGTTGGGCAGAGCTCCTACAATGAGCAGTTCTTC	CAISVGQSSYNEQFF
TRBV19	TRBD1	NA	TRBJ2-2	TGTGCCAGTAGTATATATCCCCCAGGGGGCATCACCGGGGAGCTGTTTTTT	CASSIYPPGGITGELFF
TRBV30	NA	NA	TRBJ1-3	TGTGCCTGGAGTATTAGTCTCTCTGGAAACACCATATATTTT	CAWSISLSGNTIYF
TRBV28	NA	NA	TRBJ1-4	TGTGCCAGCACCTCGGCAGGCCCTAATGAAAAACTGTTTTTT	CASTSAGPNEKLFF
TRBV9	TRBD2	NA	TRBJ2-1	TGTGCCAGCAGCGTAGGGGCTAGCGGGAATCGGAATGAGCAGTTCTTC	CASSVGASGNRNEQFF
TRBV5-1	NA	NA	TRBJ2-1	TGCGCCAGCAGCTTGGGGTCAGCCAGCTCCTACAATGAGCAGTTCTTC	CASSLGSASSYNEQFF
TRBV7-2	NA	NA	TRBJ1-3	TGTGCCAGTTCCGAAGGGGGGGCCGGAAACACCATATATTTT	CASSEGGAGNTIYF
TRBV7-2	TRBD1	NA	TRBJ1-2	TGTGCCAGCAGCTTACACCCGGACAGGGGTTCTGGCTACACCTTC	CASSLHPDRGSGYTF
TRBV5-5	TRBD1	NA	TRBJ2-7	TGTGCCAGCAGCACGAGCGGGACAGGGTGGGAGCAGTACTTC	CASSTSGTGWEQYF
TRBV28	TRBD2	NA	TRBJ2-7	TGTGCCAGCAGTTGGCTTAGCGGGAGGGTTTTCTACGAGCAGTACTTC	CASSWLSGRVFYEQYF
TRBV29-1	NA	NA	TRBJ1-4	TGCAGCGTTGGAGAAGGAATATACGAAAAACTGTTTTTT	CSVGEGIYEKLFF
TRBV5-1	NA	once	TRBJ1-5	TGCGCCAGCAGCTTGGGACCACGCAGCCCCACGAAGTATAGCAATCAGCCCCAGCATTTT	CASSLGPRSPTKYSNQPQHF
TRBV4-3	NA	few	TRBJ1-6	TGCGCCAGCAGCCAAGGGGGGAGGCTTTCACCCCTCCACTTT	CASSQGGRLSPLHF
TRBV30	TRBD1	NA	TRBJ2-7	TGTGCCTGGAGTCCCAGACAGGGGAAAGACGAGCAGTACTTC	CAWSPRQGKDEQYF
TRBV29-1	NA	NA	TRBJ1-3	TGCAGCGTTGAAGGGGGCTCTGGAAACACCATATATTTT	CSVEGGSGNTIYF
TRBV15	TRBD2	NA	TRBJ2-5	TGTGCCACCAGCAGATTGGTAGCGGGAGAGACCCAGTACTTC	CATSRLVAGETQYF
TRBV7-3	NA	once	TRBJ2-7	TGTGCCAGCAGCCCCACTTCGTCGGGGACTCGTGGGGGGTCCTACGAGCAGTACTTC	CASSPTSSGTRGGSYEQYF
TRBV3-1/TRBV3-2	TRBD1	NA	TRBJ2-2	TGTGCCAGCAGCCTCGGGACAGGGAACACCGGGGAGCTGTTTTTT	CASSLGTGNTGELFF
TRBV5-1	TRBD1	NA	TRBJ1-1	TGCGCCAGCAGCCCACAGGGGGGAGCTAACACTGAAGCTTTCTTT	CASSPQGGANTEAFF